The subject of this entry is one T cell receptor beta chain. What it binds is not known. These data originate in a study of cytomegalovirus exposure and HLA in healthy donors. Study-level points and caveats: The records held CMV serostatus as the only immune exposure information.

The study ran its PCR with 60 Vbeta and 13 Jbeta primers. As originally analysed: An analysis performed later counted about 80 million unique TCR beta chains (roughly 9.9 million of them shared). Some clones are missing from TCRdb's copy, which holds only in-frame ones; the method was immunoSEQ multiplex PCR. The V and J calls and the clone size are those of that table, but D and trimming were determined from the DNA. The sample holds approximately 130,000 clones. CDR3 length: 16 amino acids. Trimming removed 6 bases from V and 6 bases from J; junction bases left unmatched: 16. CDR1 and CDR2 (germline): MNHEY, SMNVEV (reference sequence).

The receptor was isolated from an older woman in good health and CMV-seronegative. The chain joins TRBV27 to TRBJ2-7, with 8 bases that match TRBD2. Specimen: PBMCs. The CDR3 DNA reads TGTGCCAGCAGACTTATAGCGGGGCAGCCTTCGGTCGAGCAGTACTTC. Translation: CASRLIAGQPSVEQYF.